The TCR beta chain under discussion was sequenced for a study of T cell clones after liver transplantation. CDR1 is SGHTA, CDR2 FQGNSA, per germline. The CDR3 extends over 16 amino acids. Trimming removed 2 bases at V and 0 bases at J, with 11 bases between. As to this clone: Its matching antigen is unknown.

TCRdb keeps only in-frame clones here, not all; method: immunoSEQ multiplex PCR. The sample carries some 80,000 clones, approximately 81% recorded once. Study results and limitations: In a couple of subjects, few donor cells limited the measurable donor-reactive repertoire. Conclusions were preliminary, with small, heterogeneous patient groups. Graft donor-reactive T cells may have migrated into the graft rather than being deleted.

Thawed unstimulated PBMCs were FACS-sorted by CD3, CD4 and CD8 into two populations. The specimen was CD4+ T cells from blood, collected around 50 months after liver transplant. The receptor's source is a human patient who received a liver transplant. Some T cells may be provided by the graft donor. The chain employs TRBV7-2 and TRBJ2-1, with D maybe TRBD1 (5 bases). CDR3 in DNA: TGTGCCAGCAGCTTACGTGGGGCCGTCTCCTACAATGAGCAGTTCTTC. It yields the protein CASSLRGAVSYNEQFF.